The clone carrying this TCR beta chain was found a few times. This sample was included in a study of spatial heterogeneity in lung cancer. Each molecule of TCR cDNA was tagged with one unique molecular identifier. TCRdb re-derived calls from the 5' RACE reads in MiXCR, one entry per CDR3 protein. The sample contains roughly 120,000 distinct CDR3 sequences, 9.5% to 15% of which appear only once. Noted time point: blood at routine non-recurrence follow-up after resection. Sequencing of whole RNA from tumor, nontumor lung or frozen PBMC involved no sorting. Deletions cut 0 bases from V and 0 bases from J, with 6 bases between. CDR3 length equals 15 residues.

The receptor was derived from a male donor with early-stage non-small cell lung cancer. This chain connects TRBV12-3 or TRBV12-4 to TRBJ1-5; D is unresolved. Source: PBMCs, taken at follow-up. The CDR3 sequence: CASSLARVSNQPQHF. The CDR3 DNA reads as TGTGCCAGCAGTTTAGCGCGAGTTAGCAATCAGCCCCAGCATTTT.